This TCR beta chain was sequenced for a study of Tregs in tolerant kidney transplant recipients. Study-level points and caveats: Validation in larger populations is needed because few patients were studied.

The CDR3 is 15 amino acids. Germline V lookup: CDR1 LGHNA, CDR2 YNFKEQ. A note on this clone: The antigen remains undetermined. The junction does not match germline at one end; this may be a read error. The read ends 3 residues before the CDR3 terminus; that terminus is restored from the germline J gene.

CD4+CD25+CD127- Tregs, CD4+CD25- non-Tregs, CD4 and CD8 cells were sorted. Some clones are missing from TCRdb's copy, which holds only in-frame ones; the method was immunoSEQ multiplex PCR. The sample spans more than 45,000 clones; the ten largest clones claim about 0.85%. The chain uses TRBV4-2 and TRBJ2-1; 12 bases are a match to TRBD2. This sequence originates from a human donor who received a combined kidney and bone marrow transplant. The sample in question was CD4+ T cells from blood, obtained before the transplant. CDR3 region: CASSQVGTSGNEQFF. The covered CDR3 bases are TGCGCCAGCAGCCAAGTTGGGACTAGCGGGAATGAG.